A single sample is the source of the 19 T cell receptor beta chains below, sequenced in a study of T cell responses to AZD1222 COVID-19 vaccine. The protocol was immunoSEQ multiplex PCR, while the TCRdb copy is restricted to in-frame clones and leaves out a portion. The sample has about 100,000 clones, around nine tenths seen once. The source was peripheral blood, collected on day 0 of AZD1222 vaccination. The source is an adult in good health.

This clone was picked up a small number of times. V usage is TRBV7-2 and J usage is TRBJ1-1, with unresolved D. Trimming cost V 8 bases and J 3 bases, with 7 bases left between them. Germline V lookup: CDR1 SGHTA, CDR2 FQGNSA. The CDR3 totals 11 residues. The CDR3 region has the DNA TGTGCCAGCGGGTTTCACACTGAAGCTTTCTTT. As protein: CASGFHTEAFF.

This clone has just one count. The chain joins TRBV9 to TRBJ1-2; no firm D call. CDR3 length: 13 residues. V was clipped by 4 bases and J by 8 bases, with 15 bases between them. CDR1 and CDR2 from the germline V gene are SGDLS and YYNGEE. Here the CDR3 DNA reads TGTGCCAGCAGCCCCGGCGGGGAATTGGGCTACACCTTC. Translating gives CASSPGGELGYTF.

The chain joins TRBV5-6 to TRBJ2-1, with 12 bases identical to TRBD2. The CDR3 extends over 16 amino acids. J gave up 4 bases and V 4 bases, and 6 bases lay outside the gene matches. The germline CDR1 and CDR2 sequences are SGHDT and YYEEEE. The chain's CDR3 is CASSLPTSGGYNEQFF. CDR3 DNA sequence: TGTGCCAGCAGCCTACCGACTAGCGGGGGTTACAATGAGCAGTTCTTC.

The DNA for the CDR3 is TGTGCCAGCAGTCCCTTGCGACAGGGGGGGTCGTTCGGCTACACCTTC. It encodes CASSPLRQGGSFGYTF. The chain recombines TRBV6-2 or TRBV6-3 with TRBJ1-2; 9 bases align to TRBD1. Germline V gives CDR1 MNHEY, CDR2 SVGEGT. Germline trimming cut 5 bases from V and 8 bases from J; bases unmatched to any gene: 15. The CDR3 covers 16 residues.

The chain is built from TRBV5-1 and TRBJ2-3; TRBD2 aligns across 9 bases. V shed 2 bases and J 2 bases; nucleotides not matched to a gene: 3. The CDR3 extends over 15 amino acids. Germline assignment: CDR1 SGHRS and CDR2 YFSETQ. The CDR3 protein is CASSFLAGNTDTQYF. CDR3 sequence (DNA): TGCGCCAGCAGCTTCCTAGCGGGGAACACAGATACGCAGTATTTT.

In nucleotides, the CDR3 is TGTGCCAGCAGCCCACTAAAGGGCGACGAGCAGTACTTC. This gives the protein CASSPLKGDEQYF. The chain has TRBV7-2 and TRBJ2-7, with unresolved D. This CDR3 region has 13 residues. Trimming stripped 5 bases from V and 5 bases from J, with 13 bases between. Germline V gene data show CDR1 as SGHTA and CDR2 as FQGNSA. Full variable domain (outside the CDR3, taken from reference TRBV7-2 and TRBJ2-7): GAGVSQSPSNKVTEKGKDVELRCDPISGHTALYWYRQSLGQGLEFLIYFQGNSAPDKSGLPSDRFSAERTGGSVSTLTIQRTQQEDSAVYLCASSPLKGDEQYFGPGTRLTVT.

This chain connects TRBV6-2 or TRBV6-3 to TRBJ1-5; 7 bases align to TRBD1. V gave up 0 bases and J gave up 4 bases; unmatched junction bases: 6. This CDR3 has 16 amino acids. Germline loops: CDR1 MNHEY, CDR2 SVGEGT. This CDR3 reads CASSYSKTGLNQPQHF. The CDR3 DNA reads TGTGCCAGCAGTTACTCGAAGACAGGGCTGAATCAGCCCCAGCATTTT.

The chain employs TRBV18 and TRBJ2-5, with 9 positions matching TRBD1. Germline V gives CDR1 KGHSH, CDR2 LQKENI. Losses at the gene ends were 5 bases for V and 1 base for J; bases not matched to a gene: 8. This CDR3 contains 16 residues. CDR3 loop: CASSSRGQGGQETQYF. The CDR3 DNA is TGTGCCAGCTCATCAAGGGGACAGGGCGGCCAAGAGACCCAGTACTTC. Complete variable domain (other parts from reference TRBV18 and TRBJ2-5): NAGVMQNPRHLVRRRGQEARLRCSPMKGHSHVYWYRQLPEEGLKFMVYLQKENIIDESGMPKERFSAEFPKEGPSILRIQQVVRGDSAAYFCASSSRGQGGQETQYFGPGTRLLVL.

In nucleotides, the CDR3 is TGTGCCAGCAGTTCGCCCGTGGGACCTGAAGCTTTCTTT. Translating gives CASSSPVGPEAFF. The chain uses TRBV6-2 or TRBV6-3 and TRBJ1-1; weak D call: TRBD1 (5 bases). Germline V gene sequence: CDR1 MNHEY, CDR2 SVGEGT. Trimming left V 4 bases short and J 6 bases short, with 12 bases between. The length of the CDR3 is 13 residues.

This chain joins TRBV20-1 and TRBJ1-2; no firm D call. Germline V gene data show CDR1 as DFQATT and CDR2 as SNEGSKA (reference sequence). This CDR3 is 8 amino acids long. As DNA, the CDR3 is TGCACCCCCGCTGGCTACACCTTC. As protein: CTPAGYTF.

V gene TRBV14 combines with J gene TRBJ1-2, with 7 nucleotides matching TRBD1. The CDR3 has 14 residues. V shed 5 bases and J 5 bases; nucleotides not matched to a gene: 8. Germline V CDR1 and CDR2: SGHDN, FVKESK. CDR3 in DNA: TGTGCCAGCAGCTTCCGACAGGGAGAGTATGGCTACACCTTC. It encodes CASSFRQGEYGYTF.

The gene calls are TRBV28 and TRBJ2-2, with 7 bases fitting TRBD1. CDR1 MDHEN and CDR2 SYDVKM come from the germline V gene. The V gene end was trimmed by 5 bases and the J gene end by 7 bases; junction bases not matched to a gene: 16. The CDR3 length is 17 residues. The CDR3 DNA reads TGTGCCAGCAGTCTTCTCCGCGGCAGGGGGAAAGGCGGGGAGCTGTTTTTT. Protein product: CASSLLRGRGKGGELFF.

The genes are TRBV7-3 and TRBJ2-2; D gene ambiguous. Trimming took 5 bases from V and 0 from J, leaving 4 bases between them. The CDR3 consists of 13 residues. CDR1 and CDR2 (germline): SGHTA, FQGTGA. CDR3 protein: CASSHSNTGELFF. The CDR3, as DNA: TGTGCCAGCAGCCACTCGAACACCGGGGAGCTGTTTTTT.

J is TRBJ2-7 and V is TRBV5-8; 7 nucleotides agree with TRBD1. The CDR3 consists of 15 residues. Looked up from germline, CDR1 is SGHTS and CDR2 is YDEGEE. The junction had 4 bases not matched to a gene; V was cut back by 0 bases and J by 1 base. CDR3 region: CASSLGQGWSYEQYF. In nucleotides, the CDR3 is TGTGCCAGCAGCTTGGGACAGGGATGGTCCTACGAGCAGTACTTC.

The chain has TRBV30 and TRBJ1-5, with 7 bases identical to TRBD1. CDR3 length: 14 amino acids. The germline CDR1 and CDR2 sequences are GTSNPN and SVGIG (reference sequence). Germline trimming cut 5 bases from V and 7 bases from J; bases unmatched to any gene: 11. As DNA, the CDR3 is TGTGCCTGGTCACCGCCACAGGGGAGCCAGCCCCAGCATTTT. It codes for CAWSPPQGSQPQHF.

V is TRBV5-5 and J is TRBJ2-1, with 8 bases matching TRBD1. The germline V gene encodes CDR1 SGHKS and CDR2 YYEKEE (reference sequence). V lost 4 bases to trimming and J lost 4 bases; unmatched junction nucleotides: 10. CDR3 size: 16 residues. The chain's CDR3 is CASSPGQGEPYNEQFF. The DNA of the CDR3 is TGTGCCAGCAGCCCCGGACAGGGCGAGCCATACAATGAGCAGTTCTTC.

The chain employs TRBV18 and TRBJ2-5, with unresolved D. The CDR3 is 14 residues long. Germline V gene data show CDR1 as KGHSH and CDR2 as LQKENI. Trimming stripped 1 base from V and 4 bases from J, with 10 bases between. CDR3: CASSPQSGGETQYF. CDR3 in DNA: TGTGCCAGCTCACCACAATCGGGCGGAGAGACCCAGTACTTC.

The chain combines TRBV7-8 with TRBJ2-7; 9 nucleotides align to TRBD1. This CDR3 spans 16 amino acids. With V trimmed by 1 base and J by 2 bases, 6 bases remained unmatched. Germline CDR1 and CDR2: SGHVS and FQNEAQ. CDR3 sequence reads: CASSLVGGQGTYEQYF. Here the CDR3 DNA reads TGTGCCAGCAGCTTAGTAGGGGGACAGGGAACCTACGAGCAGTACTTC. Full variable domain (missing parts from reference TRBV7-8 and TRBJ2-7): GAGVSQSPRYKVAKRGQDVALRCDPISGHVSLFWYQQALGQGPEFLTYFQNEAQLDKSGLPSDRFFAERPEGSVSTLKIQRTQQEDSAVYLCASSLVGGQGTYEQYFGPGTRLTVT.

This chain links TRBV4-1 with TRBJ2-4; D is uncertain. The CDR3 is made up of 13 amino acids. Germline V CDR1 and CDR2: MGHRA, YSYEKL. The V end lost 6 bases, the J end lost 10 bases, and 16 bases lay between the germline ends. CDR3 DNA: TGCGCCAGCAGTACGCTTCTAGACGGTATTCAGTACTTC. This sequence encodes CASSTLLDGIQYF.